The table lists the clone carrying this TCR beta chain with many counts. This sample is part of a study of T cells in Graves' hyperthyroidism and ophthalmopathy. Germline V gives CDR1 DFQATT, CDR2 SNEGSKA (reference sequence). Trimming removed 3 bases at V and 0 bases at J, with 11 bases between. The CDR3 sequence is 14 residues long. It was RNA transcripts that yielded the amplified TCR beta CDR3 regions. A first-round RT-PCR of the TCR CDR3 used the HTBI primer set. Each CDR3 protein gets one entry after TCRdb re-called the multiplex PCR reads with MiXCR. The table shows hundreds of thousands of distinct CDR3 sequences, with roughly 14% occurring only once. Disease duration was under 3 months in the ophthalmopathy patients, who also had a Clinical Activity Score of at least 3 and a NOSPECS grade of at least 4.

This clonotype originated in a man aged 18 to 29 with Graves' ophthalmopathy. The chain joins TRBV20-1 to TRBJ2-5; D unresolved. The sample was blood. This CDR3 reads CSASPYSDQETQYF. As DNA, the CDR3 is TGCAGTGCTAGCCCCTACAGTGACCAAGAGACCCAGTACTTC.